Below, 19 T cell receptor beta chains from the same sample are listed, as sequenced in a study of blood T cell repertoires in COVID-19. Profiled with immunoSEQ multiplex PCR; TCRdb holds only in-frame clones, not every one. The data hold fewer than 100,000 clones, with 70% to 90% observed a single time. Material for sequencing was peripheral blood. Receptors originate from a man aged 60 to 75 with acute or convalescent COVID-19.

The V call is TRBV30, the J call TRBJ1-1; a weak D match, TRBD1 (6 bases). The length of the CDR3 is 15 residues. V was trimmed by 0 bases and J by 1 base, leaving 12 bases between them. The germline CDR1 and CDR2 sequences are GTSNPN and SVGIG (reference sequence). Written as DNA, the CDR3 is TGTGCCTGGAGTGTATGGGGGGGCCCGAACACTGAAGCTTTCTTT. Its translation is CAWSVWGGPNTEAFF.

This chain's CDR3 is CASGLAGGLGETQYF. The CDR3 DNA follows: TGTGCCAGCGGTCTTGCGGGGGGGCTCGGGGAGACCCAGTACTTC. The chain has TRBV25-1 and TRBJ2-5; 9 nucleotides line up with TRBD2. Germline assignment: CDR1 MGHDK and CDR2 SYGVNS. The CDR3 runs to 15 residues. J lost 5 bases, V lost 8 bases, and 12 bases had no gene match. The full variable domain, completed using reference TRBV25-1 and TRBJ2-5, is EADIYQTPRYLVIGTGKKITLECSQTMGHDKMYWYQQDPGMELHLIHYSYGVNSTEKGDLSSESTVSRIRTEHFPLTLESARPSHTSQYLCASGLAGGLGETQYFGPGTRLLVL.

This clone was detected only once. This chain connects TRBV18 to TRBJ1-6, with TRBD1 matching 7 bases. CDR1 is KGHSH and CDR2 is LQKENI in the germline V gene. Losses at the gene ends were 4 bases for V and 5 bases for J; bases not matched to a gene: 5. The CDR3 covers 15 residues. CDR3 region: CASSQGAENNSPLHF. The CDR3 bases are TGTGCCAGCTCACAGGGGGCTGAGAATAATTCACCCCTCCACTTT.

CDR3: CASSLGGQGPRTDTQYF. The CDR3 region has the DNA TGTGCCAGCAGCTTAGGAGGACAGGGCCCCCGCACAGATACGCAGTATTTT. The chain joins TRBV7-9 to TRBJ2-3; the match to TRBD1 covers 8 bases. CDR1 is SEHNR and CDR2 is FQNEAQ in the germline V gene (reference sequence). The CDR3 extends over 17 amino acids. The trim removed 1 base at V and 1 base at J, leaving 7 bases unmatched.

The rearrangement links TRBV6-5 to TRBJ2-5; the D gene is possibly TRBD1 (5 bases). V lost 2 bases, J lost 5 bases, and 18 bases lay in between. CDR1 MNHEY and CDR2 SVGAGI come from the germline V gene. The length of the CDR3 is 16 residues. The CDR3 sequence: CASSYANSYAGETQYF. In nucleotides, the CDR3 is TGTGCCAGCAGTTACGCCAATTCCTATGCAGGGGAGACCCAGTACTTC.

The chain links TRBV6-4 to TRBJ1-2, with D possibly TRBD1 on 6 matching bases. The CDR3 extends over 13 amino acids. Germline CDR1 reads MRHNA; CDR2 reads SNTAGT. The ends were cut back, 6 bases at V and 2 bases at J, with 10 bases in the middle. As DNA, the CDR3 is TGTGCCAGCAGCAGGGGAGTCAACTATGGCTACACCTTC. This codes for CASSRGVNYGYTF.

V is TRBV9 and J is TRBJ2-1; possible D gene TRBD2, 7 bases. The CDR3 spans 16 residues. Germline V lookup: CDR1 SGDLS, CDR2 YYNGEE. The V end was cut by 0 bases, the J end by 0 bases, with 10 bases between. CDR3 sequence reads: CASSVGAGASYNEQFF. Written as DNA, the CDR3 is TGTGCCAGCAGCGTAGGTGCGGGGGCCTCCTACAATGAGCAGTTCTTC.

V gene TRBV29-1 combines with J gene TRBJ1-2, with 7 positions matching TRBD1. The CDR3 contains 12 residues. With 7 bases clipped from V and 3 bases from J, the junction kept 5 bases outside the gene matches. The germline V gene has CDR1 SQVTM and CDR2 ANQGSEA. The CDR3 is CSAGTEYYGYTF. The CDR3 region has the DNA TGCAGCGCCGGGACAGAATACTATGGCTACACCTTC.

The rearrangement links TRBV10-2 to TRBJ1-2; 7 nucleotides agree with TRBD1. The CDR3 is 13 amino acids. Trimming removed 6 bases from V and 10 bases from J; junction bases left unmatched: 11. The germline CDR1 and CDR2 sequences are WSHSY and SAAADI. The DNA for the CDR3 is TGCGCCAGCAGGGAGAGGGGGACAGAGGACTACACCTTC. Translated, it gives CASRERGTEDYTF.

As for this clone: This same CDR3 is encoded by further DNA sequences in the sample. The chain joins TRBV30 to TRBJ1-1; 8 bases match TRBD1. The junction had 1 base not matched to a gene; V was cut back by 3 bases and J by 4 bases. The germline V gene has CDR1 GTSNPN and CDR2 SVGIG (reference sequence). This CDR3 has 12 amino acids. CDR3 sequence: CAWSTGGTEAFF. The CDR3 DNA follows: TGTGCCTGGAGCACAGGGGGCACTGAAGCTTTCTTT.

The chain combines TRBV5-1 with TRBJ1-5, with 8 nucleotides matching TRBD1. The J segment lost 7 bases and the V segment lost 2 bases, leaving 5 bases of the junction unmatched. CDR1 and CDR2 from the germline V gene are SGHRS and YFSETQ. The CDR3 runs to 14 residues. The CDR3 DNA reads TGCGCCAGCAGCTTAGGACAGGGTGACCAGCCCCAGCATTTT. Its translation is CASSLGQGDQPQHF.

CDR3 bases: TGTGCCACCAGCAAAGGAATTATAGCGGGAGGGCGGTACAATGAGCAGTTCTTC. It is translated as CATSKGIIAGGRYNEQFF. The chain has TRBV15 and TRBJ2-1, with 11 bases identical to TRBD2. The CDR3 sequence is 18 residues long. Per germline, CDR1 LNHNV and CDR2 YYDKDF (reference sequence). After removal of 4 bases from V and 4 bases from J, the junction contained 12 bases not matched to a gene.

This clone has only one observation. This sequence joins TRBV19 and TRBJ1-1; TRBD1 might be the D (5 bases). Trimming cost V 8 bases and J 4 bases, with 17 bases left between them. Germline CDR1 LNHDA, CDR2 SQIVND (reference sequence). The CDR3 is 14 residues long. CDR3 amino acids: CASQDSPLSTEAFF. CDR3 DNA sequence: TGTGCCAGTCAAGACAGTCCCCTCAGCACTGAAGCTTTCTTT. The full variable domain, with the rest looked up from reference TRBV19 and TRBJ1-1, is DGGITQSPKYLFRKEGQNVTLSCEQNLNHDAMYWYRQDPGQGLRLIYYSQIVNDFQKGDIAEGYSVSREKKESFPLTVTSAQKNPTAFYLCASQDSPLSTEAFFGQGTRLTVV.

V gene TRBV18 combines with J gene TRBJ2-3; 14 bases match TRBD2. Germline assignment: CDR1 KGHSH and CDR2 LQKENI. This CDR3 comprises 19 residues. Trimming removed 0 bases from V and 1 base from J; junction bases left unmatched: 6. The CDR3 is CASSPPGTSGGRGTDTQYF. The DNA of the CDR3 is TGTGCCAGCTCACCACCCGGGACTAGCGGGGGACGCGGCACAGATACGCAGTATTTT.

The chain combines TRBV9 with TRBJ2-5; tentative D call: TRBD1 (5 bases). V lost 4 bases and J lost 3, with 16 bases in between. CDR3 length equals 15 residues. Germline V gives CDR1 SGDLS, CDR2 YYNGEE. CDR3 bases: TGTGCCAGCAGCACCCAAGTAGGACATGAAGAGACCCAGTACTTC. Translating it yields CASSTQVGHEETQYF.

This chain's CDR3 is CASSRRQVHTDTQYF. CDR3 nucleotide sequence: TGTGCCAGCAGCAGGAGACAGGTCCACACAGATACGCAGTATTTT. The chain employs TRBV9 and TRBJ2-3, with D perhaps matching TRBD1 (6 bases). Trimming left V 4 bases short and J 2 bases short, with 14 bases between. CDR3 size: 15 residues. Germline V gene lookup returns CDR1 SGDLS and CDR2 YYNGEE.

This chain connects TRBV5-4 to TRBJ1-1, with TRBD1 matching over 7 bases. V was pared by 4 bases and J by 5 bases, with 14 bases of the junction left unmatched. The CDR3 covers 16 residues. Germline V CDR1 and CDR2: SGHNT, YYREEE (reference sequence). The CDR3 protein is CASSTDSTGAGTEAFF. In DNA form, the CDR3 reads TGTGCCAGCAGCACCGACTCTACAGGGGCAGGGACTGAAGCTTTCTTT.

The chain uses TRBV5-4 and TRBJ2-3, with TRBD2 matching 9 bases. Germline V gene lookup returns CDR1 SGHNT and CDR2 YYREEE (reference sequence). CDR3 length equals 16 residues. The junction had 3 bases not matched to a gene; V was cut back by 0 bases and J by 1 base. The CDR3, as DNA: TGTGCCAGCAGCTTGGTTGGCGGGAGGGGCACAGATACGCAGTATTTT. This gives the protein CASSLVGGRGTDTQYF.

This clone was counted once. The rearrangement uses TRBV7-8 and TRBJ2-3, with 8 bases aligning to TRBD2. The CDR3 sequence is 18 residues long. Germline assignment: CDR1 SGHVS and CDR2 FQNEAQ. With V trimmed by 2 bases and J by 2 bases, 12 bases remained unmatched. CDR3 DNA: TGTGCCAGCAGCTTACGACTAGCGATCGCTTTCCCCACAGATACGCAGTATTTT. This translates into CASSLRLAIAFPTDTQYF.